This is a list of T cell receptor beta chains from one sample in a study of CD4 T cells in relation to SARS-CoV-2 and coronaviruses. Their target antigens are unknown. Some clones are missing from TCRdb's copy, which holds only in-frame ones; the method was immunoSEQ multiplex PCR. The sample lists more than 15,000 clones, 82% occurring once. Sequencing was performed on CD4+ T cells from PBMCs, cultured in vitro. The source is a human donor in good health. Both conserved end residues are part of each CDR3. A D gene is named only where the DNA matches it firmly. Some rows have no size entry. The others give once, few or many, or a class for an expanded clone.

J	D	V	size	CDR3	DNA
TRBJ2-7	-	TRBV7-2	-	CASSWGGTYEQYF	TGTGCCAGCAGCTGGGGAGGTACCTACGAGCAGTACTTC
TRBJ1-2	-	TRBV29-1	-	CSVAPRRDGNGGYTF	TGCAGCGTGGCCCCCCGTAGGGATGGGAATGGAGGCTACACCTTC
TRBJ1-5	TRBD1	TRBV16	-	CASSHDRGWNQPQHF	TGTGCCAGCAGCCATGACAGGGGGTGGAATCAGCCCCAGCATTTT
TRBJ1-3	TRBD1	TRBV6-5	-	CASRRQGAQGNTIYF	TGTGCCAGCAGGCGACAGGGGGCGCAAGGAAACACCATATATTTT
TRBJ2-5	TRBD2	TRBV7-7	-	CASSLGTGGRETQYF	TGTGCTAGCAGCTTAGGAACGGGAGGGAGAGAGACCCAGTACTTC
TRBJ2-3	-	TRBV9	-	CASSVEGGTTQYF	TGTGCCAGCAGCGTAGAGGGCGGGACCACGCAGTATTTT
TRBJ1-5	-	TRBV18	-	CASSPLEGVNQPQHF	TGTGCCAGCTCACCATTGGAGGGGGTGAATCAGCCCCAGCATTTT
TRBJ1-6	-	TRBV4-2	few	CASSQDLQAAYNSPLHF	TGTGCCAGCAGCCAAGATTTGCAGGCGGCCTATAATTCACCCCTCCACTTT
TRBJ2-4	-	TRBV6-2/TRBV6-3	-	CASSPLLASVPGIQYF	TGTGCCAGCAGCCCCCTTTTGGCTAGCGTACCCGGCATTCAGTACTTC
TRBJ2-3	-	TRBV5-1	-	CASSKSGSRPLTDTQYF	TGCGCCAGCAGCAAGTCCGGGAGCCGACCTCTCACAGATACGCAGTATTTT
TRBJ1-1	TRBD1	TRBV29-1	-	CSVDGTGGTEAFF	TGCAGCGTGGACGGGACAGGTGGCACTGAAGCTTTCTTT
TRBJ2-5	TRBD2	TRBV6-5	-	CASSYSGTSGKETQYF	TGTGCCAGCAGTTACTCCGGGACTAGCGGGAAAGAGACCCAGTACTTC
TRBJ1-2	-	TRBV27	-	CASSSFPPGRSNYGYTF	TGTGCCAGCAGTTCCTTCCCTCCAGGCAGGAGTAACTATGGCTACACCTTC
TRBJ1-6	-	TRBV6-5	-	CASSWGMGGGSPLHF	TGTGCCAGCAGTTGGGGGATGGGCGGCGGTTCACCCCTCCACTTT
TRBJ2-7	-	TRBV6-1	-	CASSELGLLPYEQYF	TGTGCCAGCAGTGAACTGGGGCTACTCCCCTACGAGCAGTACTTC
TRBJ1-3	TRBD1	TRBV19	-	CASSTGTGVGNTIYF	TGTGCCAGTAGTACCGGGACAGGGGTCGGAAACACCATATATTTT
TRBJ1-5	-	TRBV5-5	-	CASSLGGGNQPQHF	TGTGCCAGCAGCTTGGGGGGGGGCAATCAGCCCCAGCATTTT
TRBJ2-3	-	TRBV2	-	CANSRGPPVPDTQYF	TGTGCCAACTCGCGCGGGCCTCCCGTCCCAGATACGCAGTATTTT
TRBJ1-2	-	TRBV19	-	CASSRPGTDYGYTF	TGTGCCAGTAGTCGGCCAGGGACGGACTATGGCTACACCTTC
TRBJ1-2	TRBD1	TRBV19	few	CASSMVYRGDYGYTF	TGTGCCAGTAGTATGGTCTACAGGGGGGACTATGGCTACACCTTC
TRBJ2-5	-	TRBV25-1	once	CASSESQGRRFYF	TGTGCCAGCAGTGAATCCCAAGGAAGGAGGTTCTACTTC
TRBJ2-6	-	TRBV5-8	-	CASSLTPSSGANVLTF	TGTGCCAGCAGCCTGACACCTTCCTCTGGGGCCAACGTCCTGACTTTC
TRBJ1-3	-	TRBV9	-	CASSVGWESRRSGNTIYF	TGTGCCAGCAGCGTTGGTTGGGAAAGCCGTCGCTCTGGAAACACCATATATTTT
TRBJ2-2	TRBD1	TRBV2	-	CASSEAARTGTNTGELFF	TGTGCCAGCAGTGAAGCTGCCCGGACAGGGACGAACACCGGGGAGCTGTTTTTT
TRBJ2-7	-	TRBV11-2	once	CASSSRGRDEQYF	TGTGCCAGCAGCTCCAGGGGGAGGGACGAGCAGTACTTC
TRBJ2-5	-	TRBV11-2	-	CASSLNGLKETQYF	TGTGCCAGCAGCTTGAACGGATTAAAAGAGACCCAGTACTTC
TRBJ2-1	-	TRBV11-3	-	CASSPTGYNEQFF	TGTGCCAGCAGCCCAACGGGGTACAATGAGCAGTTCTTC
TRBJ2-2	-	TRBV18	-	CASSYADRRNTGELFF	TGTGCCAGCTCATATGCAGACAGGAGGAACACCGGGGAGCTGTTTTTT
TRBJ2-1	-	TRBV18	once	CASSRGGASYNEQFF	TGTGCCAGCTCACGAGGGGGGGCGTCCTACAATGAGCAGTTCTTC
TRBJ2-3	TRBD2	TRBV5-4	-	CASSLDGGSGTSTDTQYF	TGTGCCAGCAGCTTGGATGGGGGTAGCGGGACTAGCACAGATACGCAGTATTTT
TRBJ2-1	-	TRBV19	-	CASSPRYNEQFF	TGTGCCAGTAGCCCCAGGTACAATGAGCAGTTCTTC
TRBJ1-3	-	TRBV10-2	-	CASSSPQAYGNTIYF	TGCGCCAGCAGCTCCCCCCAGGCCTACGGAAACACCATATATTTT
TRBJ2-3	TRBD2	TRBV9	once	CASSSSTSENLPGSTDTQYF	TGTGCCAGCAGCTCCTCGACTAGCGAGAACCTACCAGGTAGCACAGATACGCAGTATTTT
TRBJ2-1	TRBD2	TRBV19	-	CASRSGGPSYNEQFF	TGTGCCAGTAGAAGCGGGGGGCCCTCCTACAATGAGCAGTTCTTC
TRBJ1-1	TRBD1	TRBV18	once	CASSPIQGAGTEAFF	TGTGCCAGCTCACCCATACAGGGGGCCGGCACTGAAGCTTTCTTT
TRBJ2-6	-	TRBV10-1	-	CATLSSTGSGANVLTF	TGCGCCACCCTTTCTTCGACGGGTTCTGGGGCCAACGTCCTGACTTTC
TRBJ1-1	-	TRBV2	-	CASSVDGVNTEAFF	TGTGCCAGCAGTGTGGACGGAGTGAACACTGAAGCTTTCTTT
TRBJ2-2	-	TRBV5-6	-	CASSFYGALRTGELFF	TGTGCCAGCAGCTTCTACGGGGCCTTGAGGACCGGGGAGCTGTTTTTT
TRBJ2-7	-	TRBV5-1	-	CASSLERGSYEQYF	TGCGCCAGCAGCTTGGAGAGGGGTAGCTACGAGCAGTACTTC
TRBJ2-3	-	TRBV18	-	CASSEITGTDTQYF	TGTGCCAGCTCGGAAATTACGGGGACAGATACGCAGTATTTT
TRBJ2-1	-	TRBV7-3	-	CASSLTGLYNEQFF	TGTGCCAGCAGCTTAACAGGACTATACAATGAGCAGTTCTTC
TRBJ2-7	-	TRBV9	few	CASSVEGKREEQYF	TGTGCCAGCAGCGTAGAGGGCAAACGGGAGGAGCAGTACTTC
TRBJ2-7	TRBD1	TRBV4-3	-	CASSQEGQGRYEQYF	TGCGCCAGCAGCCAAGAGGGACAGGGCCGATACGAGCAGTACTTC
TRBJ1-5	-	TRBV10-3	few	CAIRDNSNQPQHF	TGTGCCATCAGGGACAATAGCAATCAGCCCCAGCATTTT
TRBJ2-3	TRBD2	TRBV5-1	-	CASSLVGTSGTDTQYF	TGCGCCAGCAGCTTGGTGGGGACTAGCGGCACAGATACGCAGTATTTT
TRBJ2-5	-	TRBV3-1/TRBV3-2	-	CASNSDPESETQYF	TGTGCCAGCAACTCCGACCCCGAATCGGAGACCCAGTACTTC
TRBJ2-7	TRBD2	TRBV19	-	CASSVGGLAGTDEQYF	TGTGCCAGTAGTGTAGGGGGACTAGCGGGAACAGACGAGCAGTACTTC
TRBJ2-1	TRBD2	TRBV5-1	-	CASNIFRGGNNEQFF	TGCGCCAGCAACATATTCCGGGGGGGGAACAATGAGCAGTTCTTC
TRBJ1-5	-	TRBV7-2	-	CASSLVDSSNQPQHF	TGTGCCAGCAGCTTAGTGGATTCTAGCAATCAGCCCCAGCATTTT
TRBJ2-1	-	TRBV4-2	-	CASGSTVRRGNEQFF	TGTGCCAGCGGCTCGACAGTGAGGAGAGGCAATGAGCAGTTCTTC
TRBJ2-1	-	TRBV3-1/TRBV3-2	-	CASSQGSGGGNEQFF	TGTGCCAGCAGCCAAGGCAGCGGAGGGGGCAATGAGCAGTTCTTC
TRBJ2-2	-	TRBV4-1	few	CASSQTLERGGSNTGELFF	TGCGCCAGCAGCCAAACCCTCGAGCGCGGGGGCTCGAACACCGGGGAGCTGTTTTTT
TRBJ2-3	-	TRBV7-2	-	CASSSGRISTDTQYF	TGTGCCAGCAGCTCGGGACGGATAAGCACAGATACGCAGTATTTT
TRBJ2-7	-	TRBV3-1/TRBV3-2	few	CASSQDSSSYEQYF	TGTGCCAGCAGCCAAGATTCCAGCTCCTACGAGCAGTACTTC
TRBJ2-7	-	TRBV7-8	-	CASSQGTVYEQYF	TGTGCCAGCAGCCAAGGGACCGTATACGAGCAGTACTTC